This T cell receptor beta chain emerged from a study of T cells in Graves' hyperthyroidism and ophthalmopathy. Study in general: Blood was drawn when the patient was first diagnosed and still untreated.

Diagnoses used clinical symptoms, serum thyroxine and TRAb, thyroid ultrasound and orbital computed tomography. PBMCs were derived from 10 ml fresh peripheral blood. Amplified regions were TCR beta CDR3 sequences from RNA transcripts. The TCR CDR3 first-round RT-PCR relied on the HTBI primer set. MiXCR, run by TCRdb on the multiplex PCR reads, gives a single entry per CDR3 protein. The sample lists hundreds of thousands of distinct CDR3 sequences; less than 20% were seen once. The length of the CDR3 is 14 residues. Looked up from germline, CDR1 is SGHDT and CDR2 is YYEEEE. The V gene lost 3 bases and the J gene lost 3 bases, with 10 bases spanning the gap.

The sample comprised blood. The clonotype originates from a young woman with Graves' hyperthyroidism that later progressed to Graves' ophthalmopathy. The gene calls are TRBV5-6 and TRBJ1-5, with a possible D match to TRBD1 (6 bases). CDR3 residues: CASSSYRVNQPQHF. As DNA, the CDR3 is TGTGCCAGCAGCTCCTACAGGGTCAATCAGCCCCAGCATTTT.